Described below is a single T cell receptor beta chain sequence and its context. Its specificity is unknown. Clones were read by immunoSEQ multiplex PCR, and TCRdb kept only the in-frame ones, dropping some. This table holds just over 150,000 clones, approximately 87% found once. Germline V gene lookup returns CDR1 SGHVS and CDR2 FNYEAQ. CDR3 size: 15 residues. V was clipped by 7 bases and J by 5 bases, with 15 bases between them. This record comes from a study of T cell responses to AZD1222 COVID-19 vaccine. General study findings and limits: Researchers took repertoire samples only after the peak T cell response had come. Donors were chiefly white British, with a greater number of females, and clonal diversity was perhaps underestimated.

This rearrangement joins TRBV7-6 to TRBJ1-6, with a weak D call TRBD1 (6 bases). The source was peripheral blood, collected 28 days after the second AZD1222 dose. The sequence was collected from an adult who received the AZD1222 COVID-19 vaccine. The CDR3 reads CASKQGTFDNSPLHF. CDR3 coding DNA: TGTGCCAGCAAACAGGGCACGTTCGATAATTCACCCCTCCACTTT.